This TCR beta chain was captured in a study of control samples from healthy donors and cancer patients. The method was immunoSEQ multiplex PCR; TCRdb's version includes in-frame clones alone and lacks a portion of them. Seen here are 350,000 to 450,000 clones, over 75% observed once, and the top ten hold over 5.5%. Sample: PBMCs. The receptor comes from a middle-aged man with head and neck cancer.

This CDR3 is CASSPGTGSGYTF. The CDR3 DNA follows: TGTGCCAGCAGCCCAGGGACAGGGTCTGGCTACACCTTC. The rearrangement uses TRBV7-3 and TRBJ1-2; 9 bases line up with TRBD1. The CDR3 covers 13 residues. Per the germline V gene, CDR1 is SGHTA and CDR2 is FQGTGA. With 5 bases clipped from V and 7 bases from J, the junction kept 5 bases outside the gene matches.